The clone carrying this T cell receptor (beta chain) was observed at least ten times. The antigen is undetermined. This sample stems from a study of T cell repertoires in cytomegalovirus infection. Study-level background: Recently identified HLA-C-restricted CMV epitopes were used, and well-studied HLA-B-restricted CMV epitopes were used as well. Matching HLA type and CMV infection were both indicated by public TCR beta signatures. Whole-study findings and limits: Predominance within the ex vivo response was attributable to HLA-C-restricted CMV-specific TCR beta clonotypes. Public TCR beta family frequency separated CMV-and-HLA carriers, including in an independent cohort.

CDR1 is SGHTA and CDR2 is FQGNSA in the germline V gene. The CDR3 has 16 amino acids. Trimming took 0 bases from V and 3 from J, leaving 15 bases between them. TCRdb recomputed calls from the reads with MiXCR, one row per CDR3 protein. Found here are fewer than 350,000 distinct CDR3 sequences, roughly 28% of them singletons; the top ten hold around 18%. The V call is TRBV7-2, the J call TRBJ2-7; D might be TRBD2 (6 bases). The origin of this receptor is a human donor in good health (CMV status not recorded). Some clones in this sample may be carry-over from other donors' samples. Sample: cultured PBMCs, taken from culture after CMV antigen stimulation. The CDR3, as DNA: TGTGCCAGCAGCTTAGCGGTCGGGGGTGGCTTCTACGAGCAGTACTTC. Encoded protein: CASSLAVGGGFYEQYF.